Reported below is one TCR beta chain. A few counts support this clonotype. Its antigen has not been determined. Base qualities are not recorded, but no much larger clone differs from it by a single base. From the cysteine through the phenylalanine, the CDR3 covers 18 amino acids. Solely the CDR3 DNA is kept, with 54 bases framed from the first base. V ends up 2 bases short and J 1 base short, with an unmatched junction base count of 9. CDR1 and CDR2 (SEHNR, FQNEAQ) derive from the germline V gene (reference sequence). Sample treatment or condition, as interpreted from the label and publication: in vitro stimulation with specific CMV peptide epitopes to enrich CMV-specific T cells. The listed sequencing device is Illumina HiSeq 1500. The public reads were run again by TCRdb, first through fastp at Q25 and then through MiXCR, and only productive beta chains were kept. Every CDR3 protein is listed once, alongside the most common genes and DNA of its rows. The sample table lists 50,000 to 65,000 distinct CDR3 sequences, about 18% of them with a count of one. Less than 70% of the sample is in the top ten clones.

This sample was taken from a study of T cell repertoires in cytomegalovirus infection (dated by TCRdb to between 2017 and 2020). Regarding the research as a whole: Alongside well-studied HLA-B-restricted epitopes, the peptide stimulations were aimed at recently identified HLA-C-restricted CMV epitopes, whose presentation resists viral immunomodulation. Because public TCR beta signatures pointed to carriage of CMV infection together with the matching HLA type, the HLA type of each donor mattered for the analysis. Study-level results and caveats: In both this cohort and an independent roughly 330-donor cohort, the cumulative frequency of public TCR beta family members distinguished carriers of CMV infection plus the relevant HLA type. In the ex vivo response, HLA-C-restricted CMV-specific TCR beta clonotypes were dominant, and in two of eight donors the single most frequent clonotype came from this HLA-C-restricted group.

The chain employs TRBV7-9 and TRBJ2-3, with 10 central nucleotides matching TRBD2. This sequence originates from a human donor in good health (CMV status not recorded). Some clones in this sample may be carry-over from other donors' samples. The sequencing here drew on CD8+ T cells from cultured PBMCs, taken from culture after CMV antigen stimulation. The sequence in DNA is TGTGCCAGCAGCTTAACTAGCGGGGAACCTGGGGGCACAGATACGCAGTATTTT. The encoded protein is CASSLTSGEPGGTDTQYF.